This T cell receptor (beta chain) is from a study of shared clonotypes between healthy human individuals. Study as a whole: The study used three CD4 naive, three CD4 memory, two CD8 naive and one CD8 memory plate per donor.

Study observations and caveats: A handful of donors showed sharing of around 5.3% of naive CD4 clonotypes.

Genomic DNA per cell subset filled all wells of several immunoSEQ plates. Sequencing was performed with immunoSEQ multiplex PCR; in TCRdb, only in-frame clones are kept and a portion is missing. The sample includes more than 2 million clones, around 93% of them seen just once. In the case of this clone: Its antigen remains unidentified.

The naive CD8 population came from CD45RO-negative cells selected for CCR7, without terminally differentiated effector memory CD45RA+ cells. CDR1 and CDR2 (germline): SGHTA, FQGNSA. The CDR3 loop spans 16 amino acids. The junction had 8 bases not matched to a gene; V was cut back by 1 base and J by 6 bases. This sequence was found in a man younger than 35 in good health. Some clones in this sample may be carry-over from other donors' samples. The chain has TRBV7-2 and TRBJ1-4; 7 bases agree with TRBD1. The sequenced material came from naive CD8+ T cells from PBMCs. In nucleotides, the CDR3 is TGTGCCAGCAGCTTAGAGTGGGGCAGGGGGGATGAAAAACTGTTTTTT. The encoded protein is CASSLEWGRGDEKLFF.